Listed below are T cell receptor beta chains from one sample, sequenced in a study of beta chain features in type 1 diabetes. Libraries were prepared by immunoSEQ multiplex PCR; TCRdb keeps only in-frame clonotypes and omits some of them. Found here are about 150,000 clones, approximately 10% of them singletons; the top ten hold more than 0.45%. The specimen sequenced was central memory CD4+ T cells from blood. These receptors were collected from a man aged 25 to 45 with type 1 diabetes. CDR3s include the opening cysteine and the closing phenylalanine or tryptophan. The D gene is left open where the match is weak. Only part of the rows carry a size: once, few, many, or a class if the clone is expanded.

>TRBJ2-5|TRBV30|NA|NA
CAWSNRIVGGGETQYF
TGTGCCTGGAGTAATCGAATCGTTGGAGGTGGGGAGACCCAGTACTTC
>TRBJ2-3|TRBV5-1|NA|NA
CASSLSGTDTQYF
TGCGCCAGCAGCTTGTCGGGCACAGATACGCAGTATTTT
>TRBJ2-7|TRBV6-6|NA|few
CASSSNGDDYEQYF
TGTGCCAGCAGTTCCAACGGAGATGACTACGAGCAGTACTTC
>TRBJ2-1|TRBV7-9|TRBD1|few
CASTPGQHNEQFF
TGTGCCAGCACCCCGGGACAGCACAATGAGCAGTTCTTC
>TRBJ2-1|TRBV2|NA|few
CASSVEKDNEQFF
TGTGCCAGCAGTGTGGAGAAAGACAATGAGCAGTTCTTC
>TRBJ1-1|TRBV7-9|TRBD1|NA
CASSVRQGMTEAFF
TGTGCCAGCAGCGTTAGACAGGGTATGACTGAAGCTTTCTTT
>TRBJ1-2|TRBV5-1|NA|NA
CASSLGRLRGGYTF
TGCGCCAGCAGCTTGGGCAGGCTCCGTGGTGGCTACACCTTC
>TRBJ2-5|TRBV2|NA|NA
CASRDNQETQYF
TGTGCCAGCCGGGACAATCAAGAGACCCAGTACTTC
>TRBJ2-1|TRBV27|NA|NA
CASSSRDFGFGNEQFF
TGTGCCAGCAGTTCAAGGGACTTCGGCTTCGGCAATGAGCAGTTCTTC
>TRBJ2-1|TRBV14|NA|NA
CASSYENEYEQFF
TGTGCCAGCAGCTACGAGAATGAGTATGAGCAGTTCTTC
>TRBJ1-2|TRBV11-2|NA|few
CASSSIRAGYGYTF
TGTGCCAGCAGCTCGATCAGGGCCGGCTATGGCTACACCTTC
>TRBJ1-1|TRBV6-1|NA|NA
CASSVDSRMQAFF
TGTGCCAGCAGCGTAGACAGCCGAATGCAAGCTTTCTTT
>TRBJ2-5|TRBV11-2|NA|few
CASSTGMRETQYF
TGTGCCAGCAGCACAGGGATGAGGGAGACCCAGTACTTC
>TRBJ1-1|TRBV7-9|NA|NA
CASSWGPNTEAFF
TGTGCCAGCAGTTGGGGGCCGAACACTGAAGCTTTCTTT
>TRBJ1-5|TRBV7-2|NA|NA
CASSFLEGQPQHF
TGTGCCAGCAGCTTTTTGGAGGGACAGCCCCAGCATTTT
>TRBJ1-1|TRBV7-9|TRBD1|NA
CASSPGQANTEAFF
TGTGCCAGCAGCCCCGGACAGGCGAACACTGAAGCTTTCTTT
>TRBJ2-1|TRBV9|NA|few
CASSVAGSTANEQFF
TGTGCCAGCAGCGTAGCGGGGAGTACGGCCAATGAGCAGTTCTTC
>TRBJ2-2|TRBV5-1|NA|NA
CASSPVAGSSTGELFF
TGCGCCAGCAGCCCCGTGGCGGGTAGCAGCACCGGGGAGCTGTTTTTT
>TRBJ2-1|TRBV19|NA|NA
CASKSGLHNEQFF
TGTGCCAGTAAAAGCGGGCTCCACAATGAGCAGTTCTTC
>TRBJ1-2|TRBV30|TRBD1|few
CAWSVQGIGYTF
TGTGCCTGGAGTGTACAGGGGATCGGCTACACCTTC
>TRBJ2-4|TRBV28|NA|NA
CASSRVDSRGAKNIQYF
TGTGCCAGCAGTCGAGTCGACTCCCGGGGGGCCAAAAACATTCAGTACTTC
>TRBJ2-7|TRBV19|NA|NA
CASSRRDELYEQYF
TGTGCCAGTAGTAGGAGGGATGAACTCTACGAGCAGTACTTC
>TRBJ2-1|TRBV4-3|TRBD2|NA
CASSQDGTSQFNEQFF
TGCGCCAGCAGCCAAGATGGGACTAGTCAATTCAATGAGCAGTTCTTC
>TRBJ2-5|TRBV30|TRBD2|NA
CAWSKRGLAGAPEKTQYF
TGTGCCTGGAGTAAGCGGGGACTAGCGGGAGCCCCCGAAAAGACCCAGTACTTC
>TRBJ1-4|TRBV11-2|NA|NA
CASSLAGEEKLFF
TGTGCCAGCAGCTTAGCTGGGGAGGAAAAACTGTTTTTT
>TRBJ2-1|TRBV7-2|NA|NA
CASSLDRDPYNEQFF
TGTGCCAGCAGCTTAGACAGGGACCCTTACAATGAGCAGTTCTTC
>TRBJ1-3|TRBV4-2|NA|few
CASSVGGSGNTIYF
TGTGCCAGCAGCGTCGGAGGGTCTGGAAACACCATATATTTT
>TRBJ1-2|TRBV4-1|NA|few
CASSQSQKSNYGYTF
TGCGCCAGCAGCCAATCACAGAAATCTAACTATGGCTACACCTTC
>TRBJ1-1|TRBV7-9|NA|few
CASSPYTEAFF
TGTGCCAGCAGCCCGTACACTGAAGCTTTCTTT